Below are 20 T cell receptor beta chains sequenced from a single sample in a study. TCRdb reanalysed the 5' RACE reads using MiXCR and keeps one entry per CDR3 protein. The table shows just over 60,000 distinct CDR3 sequences, with around 30% occurring only once. The sample comprised tumor-infiltrating naive CD4+ T cells sorted from the breast tumor. The subset here: naive CD4+ T cells, CD4+CD45RA+CD25-. The receptor source for this set is a female donor with breast cancer.

In its sample, this clonotype was seen a few times. V is TRBV7-2 and J is TRBJ2-3; D not certain. From germline, CDR1 is SGHTA and CDR2 FQGNSA. Trimming pared 1 base from V and 2 bases from J, leaving 13 bases between. The CDR3 spans 16 residues. The CDR3 protein is CASSLVPGETTDTQYF. The DNA for the CDR3 is TGTGCCAGCAGCTTAGTTCCTGGCGAAACCACAGATACGCAGTATTTT.

The chain joins TRBV7-9 to TRBJ2-7, with 8 positions matching TRBD2. The CDR3 length is 17 residues. The germline gives CDR1 SEHNR, CDR2 FQNEAQ (reference sequence). Germline trimming cut 1 base from V and 5 bases from J; bases unmatched to any gene: 13. CDR3 sequence reads: CASSLVRGRAGGHEQYF. For the CDR3, the DNA is TGTGCCAGCAGCTTAGTACGGGGTCGTGCGGGAGGCCACGAGCAGTACTTC. The variable domain in full, with the rest retrieved from reference TRBV7-9 and TRBJ2-7, is DTGVSQNPRHKITKRGQNVTFRCDPISEHNRLYWYRQTLGQGPEFLTYFQNEAQLEKSRLLSDRFSAERPKGSFSTLEIQRTEQGDSAMYLCASSLVRGRAGGHEQYFGPGTRLTVT.

The chain links TRBV20-1 to TRBJ2-4; 9 positions match TRBD2. After removal of 0 bases from V and 9 bases from J, the junction contained 9 bases not matched to a gene. CDR1 is DFQATT, CDR2 SNEGSKA, per germline (reference sequence). The CDR3 runs to 15 residues. DNA for the CDR3: TGCAGTGCTAGAGACCACACTAGCGGGCACTCCATTCAGTACTTC. The encoded protein is CSARDHTSGHSIQYF.

This clonotype came up many times. The chain has TRBV6-5 and TRBJ2-1, with D perhaps matching TRBD2 (5 bases). This CDR3 region has 15 residues. Germline-derived CDR1 and CDR2 are MNHEY and SVGAGI. Trimming cost V 5 bases and J 8 bases, with 19 bases left between them. The CDR3 loop reads CASSPLARNLYEQFF. DNA for the CDR3: TGTGCCAGCAGTCCCCTAGCCCGGAATCTCTATGAGCAGTTCTTC.

This clonotype was found many times. The genes are TRBV9 and TRBJ2-1; 14 nucleotides align to TRBD2. Trimming removed 4 bases from V and 9 bases from J; junction bases left unmatched: 3. The CDR3 runs to 14 residues. Germline values: CDR1 SGDLS, CDR2 YYNGEE. The CDR3 coding sequence is TGTGCCAGCAGCTACGGACTAGCGGGGGGTGAGCAGTTCTTC. This sequence encodes CASSYGLAGGEQFF.

The chain uses TRBV20-1 and TRBJ2-1; D gene uncertain. CDR1 and CDR2 (germline): DFQATT, SNEGSKA (reference sequence). Trimming took 6 bases from V and 2 from J, leaving 8 bases between them. CDR3 size: 12 residues. CDR3 sequence: CSALGPYNEQFF. As DNA, the CDR3 is TGCAGTGCCCTCGGTCCCTACAATGAGCAGTTCTTC.

A few counts support this clonotype. The chain recombines TRBV5-6 with TRBJ1-1, with D unclear. This CDR3 is built from 11 residues. Germline values: CDR1 SGHDT, CDR2 YYEEEE. Trimming left V 1 base short and J 8 bases short, with 6 bases between. The CDR3 reads CASSLRAEAFF. The CDR3 DNA follows: TGTGCCAGCAGCTTGAGGGCAGAAGCTTTCTTT.

The chain is built from TRBV14 and TRBJ1-6; D ambiguous. The germline V and J ends were trimmed by 4 bases and 6 bases, with 10 bases remaining between them. The CDR3 is 14 amino acids. Germline lookup yields CDR1 SGHDN and CDR2 FVKESK. Here the CDR3 reads CASSRTPINSPLHF. The CDR3 bases are TGTGCCAGCAGCCGCACCCCGATTAATTCACCCCTCCACTTT.

This clonotype was observed at least ten times. DNA of the CDR3: TGTGCCACCAGTGCCCCGGGACTAGCGGGTGACAATGAGCAGTTCTTC. This gives the protein CATSAPGLAGDNEQFF. This chain connects TRBV24-1 to TRBJ2-1; 12 bases line up with TRBD2. Germline trimming cut 5 bases from V and 5 bases from J; bases unmatched to any gene: 6. Per the germline V gene, CDR1 is KGHDR and CDR2 is SFDVKD. The CDR3 has 16 residues.

Worth noting for this clonotype: This clone may be a read error of a much larger clone one base away. J is TRBJ1-2 and V is TRBV5-1, with D unclear. Germline V lookup: CDR1 SGHRS, CDR2 YFSETQ. The CDR3 runs 15 residues. The CDR3 region is CAGSLNTDFNYGYTF. Written as DNA, the CDR3 is TGCGCCGGCAGCTTGAACACGGACTTTAACTATGGCTACACCTTC.

In this sample, this clonotype turned up many times. The DNA of the CDR3 is TGCAGCGTCGGGACAGCATACGAGCAGTACTTC. Translated: CSVGTAYEQYF. The chain recombines TRBV29-1 with TRBJ2-7; 7 bases are a match to TRBD1. Germline loops: CDR1 SQVTM, CDR2 ANQGSEA. There are 11 residues in the CDR3. J was trimmed by 4 bases and V by 6 bases; bases with no gene match: 3.

The rearrangement links TRBV4-2 to TRBJ2-3, with D possibly TRBD2 on 5 matching bases. The CDR3 covers 17 residues. Germline CDR1 is LGHNA and CDR2 is YNFKEQ. V gave up 3 bases and J gave up 0 bases, with 16 bases separating them. The CDR3 spells CASSHPQADRSTDTQYF. The CDR3 DNA reads TGTGCCAGCAGCCACCCCCAAGCGGACCGAAGCACAGATACGCAGTATTTT.

On this clonotype itself: With a much larger clone just one base away, this may be a read error. This chain uses TRBV4-2 with TRBJ2-7; D gene uncertain. The CDR3 covers 11 residues. Deletions cut 0 bases from V and 3 bases from J, with 0 bases between. Germline loops: CDR1 LGHNA, CDR2 YNFKEQ. The CDR3 DNA is TGTGCCAGCAGCCAAGACTACGAGCAGTACTTC. Its protein product is CASSQDYEQYF.

This clonotype was seen only a few times. J is TRBJ2-6 and V is TRBV7-2; 7 nucleotides match TRBD1. V shed 4 bases and J 3 bases; nucleotides not matched to a gene: 12. The germline CDR1 and CDR2 sequences are SGHTA and FQGNSA. The CDR3 contains 18 residues. CDR3 in DNA: TGTGCCAGCAGCTCGTCCGGGACAGCCTTAGGTGGGGCCAACGTCCTGACTTTC. This codes for CASSSSGTALGGANVLTF.

A remark on this clonotype: The junction shows a germline mismatch at one end, possibly a read error. CDR3 nucleotide sequence: TGCACCAGCAGCTTGTCAACGGGAGCGTACAATGAGCAGTTCTTC. It encodes CTSSLSTGAYNEQFF. V and J are TRBV5-1 and TRBJ2-1, with a tentative D call TRBD2 (6 bases). Germline CDR1 reads SGHRS; CDR2 reads YFSETQ. The CDR3 sequence is 15 residues long.

The chain employs TRBV4-1 and TRBJ2-1; no definite D call. Trimming left V 4 bases short and J 5 bases short, with 9 bases between. The CDR3 is 13 residues long. Germline CDR1 reads MGHRA; CDR2 reads YSYEKL. CDR3 sequence (DNA): TGCGCCAGCAGCCTGTCCCCCCACAATGAGCAGTTCTTC. It yields the protein CASSLSPHNEQFF.

A word on this clonotype: Given the absence of the conserved phenylalanine or tryptophan at the CDR3 end, a read error is likely. The J gene is TRBJ1-1, the V gene TRBV2; TRBD1 is a possible D gene (5 bases). This CDR3 has 14 residues. Germline V CDR1 and CDR2: SNHLY, FYNNEI. Trimming stripped 8 bases from V and 4 bases from J, with 17 bases between. CDR3 region: CASANQGLLTEAFL. The DNA for the CDR3 is TGTGCCAGCGCAAACCAGGGACTCCTCACTGAAGCTTTCCTT.

This clonotype was seen only a few times. CDR3 residues: CASSDFRDGELFF. The DNA of the CDR3 is TGTGCCAGCAGTGACTTCAGGGACGGGGAGCTGTTTTTT. The chain recombines TRBV6-1 with TRBJ2-2; TRBD1 is a possible D gene (5 bases). The ends were cut back, 3 bases at V and 7 bases at J, with 9 bases in the middle. CDR1 and CDR2 (germline): MNHNS, SASEGT. CDR3 size: 13 residues.

This clonotype was detected once. The V and J genes are TRBV15 and TRBJ1-1; no definite D call. The CDR3 consists of 15 residues. Germline values: CDR1 LNHNV, CDR2 YYDKDF (reference sequence). Between the trimmed V and J ends, which lost 0 bases and 2 bases, there was a span of 10 bases. CDR3 DNA: TGTGCCACCAGCAGAGATCTGGCAGAAAACACTGAAGCTTTCTTT. Translated: CATSRDLAENTEAFF. The full variable domain, completed using reference TRBV15 and TRBJ1-1, is DAMVIQNPRYQVTQFGKPVTLSCSQTLNHNVMYWYQQKSSQAPKLLFHYYDKDFNNEADTPDNFQSRRPNTSFCFLDIRSPGLGDTAMYLCATSRDLAENTEAFFGQGTRLTVV.

There are a few counts of this clonotype. The gene calls are TRBV7-3 and TRBJ2-5; no definite D call. The germline V and J ends were trimmed by 5 bases and 1 base, with 8 bases remaining between them. The CDR3 has 13 amino acids. The germline V gene encodes CDR1 SGHTA and CDR2 FQGTGA. The CDR3 DNA follows: TGTGCCAGCAGCCTCAGCTCCCAAGAGACCCAGTACTTC. Its protein is CASSLSSQETQYF.